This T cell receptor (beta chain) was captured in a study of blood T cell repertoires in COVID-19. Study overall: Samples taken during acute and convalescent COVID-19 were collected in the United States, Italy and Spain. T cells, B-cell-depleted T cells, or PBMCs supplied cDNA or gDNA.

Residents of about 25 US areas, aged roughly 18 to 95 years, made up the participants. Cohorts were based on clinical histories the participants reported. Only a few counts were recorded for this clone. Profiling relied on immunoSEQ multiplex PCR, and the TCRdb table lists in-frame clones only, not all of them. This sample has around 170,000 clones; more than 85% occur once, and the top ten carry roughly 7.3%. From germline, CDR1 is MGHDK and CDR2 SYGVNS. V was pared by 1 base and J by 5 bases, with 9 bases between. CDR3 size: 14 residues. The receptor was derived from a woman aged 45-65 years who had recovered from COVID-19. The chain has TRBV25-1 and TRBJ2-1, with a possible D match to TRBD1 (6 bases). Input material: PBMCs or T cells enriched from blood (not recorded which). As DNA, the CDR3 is TGTGCCAGCAGTGAATCGTGGGGGCACAATGAGCAGTTCTTC. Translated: CASSESWGHNEQFF.